Listed below are T cell receptor beta chains from one sample, sequenced in a study of molecular identifiers for immune sequencing clone quantification. TCRdb re-derived calls from the PCR reads in MiXCR, one entry per CDR3 protein. Of fewer than 75,000 distinct CDR3 sequences listed, about a sixth were seen once; the top ten hold 1.3% to 1.5%. Sequenced material: naive CD8+ T cells from blood, with Jurkat cell RNA spiked in. These TCRs come from a human donor in good health. Some libraries in this study had Jurkat cell RNA spiked in. The CDR3 runs from the conserved cysteine through the conserved F or W. Fields, in order: V gene, clone size, J gene, D gene, CDR3 DNA, CDR3 protein. D genes are given only for firm matches. Some rows have no size entry. The others give once, few or many, or a class for an expanded clone.

TRBV13	many	TRBJ2-2	NA	TGTGCCAGCAAGACACAAAACACCGGGGAGCTGTTTTTT	CASKTQNTGELFF
TRBV7-9	few	TRBJ2-5	NA	TGTGCCTGCAGCTTAGAAGAACTACGAGAGACCCAGTACTTC	CACSLEELRETQYF
TRBV20-1	many	TRBJ2-3	TRBD2	TGCAGTGCTCCCCCGAAGGGACTAGCGGAAGTTTGGGACTCAGATACGCAGTATTTT	CSAPPKGLAEVWDSDTQYF
TRBV9	many	TRBJ1-2	NA	TGTGCCAGCAGCGTAGCTACGCGCTATGGCTACACCTTC	CASSVATRYGYTF
TRBV27	many	TRBJ1-2	NA	TGTGCCAGCAGCCCGAGCGACGGGGAGACTAACTATGGCTACACCTTC	CASSPSDGETNYGYTF
TRBV7-6	many	TRBJ2-7	TRBD1	TGTGCCAGCAGCTTAGATCCGGGGGGACAGGGGGCGTATGAGCAGTACTTC	CASSLDPGGQGAYEQYF
TRBV19	NA	TRBJ2-1	NA	TGTGCCAGTAGTGGAGGGGGAACCTACAATGAGCAGTTCTTC	CASSGGGTYNEQFF
TRBV7-9	few	TRBJ2-1	TRBD2	TGTGCCAGCAGCCCCACTAGCGGGAGGGCCGCCAATGAGCAGTTCTTC	CASSPTSGRAANEQFF
TRBV28	many	TRBJ2-1	TRBD2	TGTGCCAGCAGTTGGACTAGCGGGAGCTCCTACAATGAGCAGTTCTTC	CASSWTSGSSYNEQFF
TRBV27	many	TRBJ2-7	TRBD1	TGTGCCAGCAGTGGTGGGACAGGGCGCCACGAGCAGTACTTC	CASSGGTGRHEQYF
TRBV27	many	TRBJ2-7	TRBD2	TGTGCCAGCAGTTTCCTGGTTGATAGCGGGAGAGGGGGGCAGTACTTC	CASSFLVDSGRGGQYF
TRBV7-9	many	TRBJ2-7	NA	TGTGCCAGCAGCTTAGCGGCCTCAGAGCAGTACTTC	CASSLAASEQYF
TRBV3-1	many	TRBJ2-3	NA	TGTGCCAGCAGCGAAGAGGCACACACAGATACGCAGTATTTT	CASSEEAHTDTQYF
TRBV27	once	TRBJ2-7	NA	TGTGCCAGCAGTCCAATTCCGTCCTACGAGCAGTACTTC	CASSPIPSYEQYF
TRBV7-8	many	TRBJ1-1	NA	TGTGCCAGCAGCCAAGGGTCCAGGTTTGACACTGAAGCTTTCTTT	CASSQGSRFDTEAFF
TRBV5-1	many	TRBJ1-1	TRBD1	TGCGCCAGCAGCTTGCCACAGGGGGGCACTGAAGCTTTCTTT	CASSLPQGGTEAFF
TRBV6-2/TRBV6-3	NA	TRBJ2-1	TRBD2	TGTGCCAGCAGTTACGAGAGCGGGGGATCCTACAATGAGCAGTTCTTC	CASSYESGGSYNEQFF
TRBV19	many	TRBJ1-4	NA	TGTGCCAGTAGTTTGGGGGGCGGCTTTAATGAAAAACTGTTTTTT	CASSLGGGFNEKLFF
TRBV2	many	TRBJ2-3	NA	TGTGCCAGCAGTGAAATTGGCGGGATCGGCACAGATACGCAGTATTTT	CASSEIGGIGTDTQYF
TRBV7-9	many	TRBJ1-4	NA	TGTGCCAGCAGCTTAGGGGAACAGCGGGAAAAACTGTTTTTT	CASSLGEQREKLFF
TRBV12-3/TRBV12-4	NA	TRBJ2-2	NA	TGTGCCAGCAGGCCCGACCGGGGGACGAACACCGGGGAGCTGTTTTTT	CASRPDRGTNTGELFF
TRBV19	many	TRBJ1-2	TRBD1	TGTGCCAGTAGGCCGGGACAGGGTAACTATGGCTACACCTTC	CASRPGQGNYGYTF
TRBV7-9	NA	TRBJ2-1	NA	TGTGCCAGCAGCTTAGTAGTCAGCCGACCCTCCTACAATGAGCAGTTCTTC	CASSLVVSRPSYNEQFF
TRBV28	NA	TRBJ2-7	NA	TGTGCCAGCAGTTTATGGGACAGATTCCTCGCCTACGAGCAGTACTTC	CASSLWDRFLAYEQYF
TRBV28	many	TRBJ2-7	NA	TGTGCCAGCAGTTTAAGAAGAGGGGGAAGCTCCTACGAGCAGTACTTC	CASSLRRGGSSYEQYF
TRBV9	NA	TRBJ2-7	TRBD2	TGTGCCAGCAGCGTAGCTATGGGACTAGTGGGACTAAGGATCAGCGGCGGCTACGAGCAGTACTTC	CASSVAMGLVGLRISGGYEQYF
TRBV25-1	many	TRBJ2-7	NA	TGTGCCAGCAGTGAGTATCCGCCTGGCCCTCGGCCCTACGAGCAGTACTTC	CASSEYPPGPRPYEQYF
TRBV7-9	many	TRBJ1-4	NA	TGTGCCAGCAGCAACGTCGAAACGGGTAGATCGAATGAAAAACTGTTTTTT	CASSNVETGRSNEKLFF
TRBV6-1	many	TRBJ2-6	NA	TGTGCCAGCAGTGATGTTGGGGCCAACGTCCTGACTTTC	CASSDVGANVLTF
TRBV7-9	many	TRBJ1-2	NA	TGTGCCAGCGCAAATCCCAGCATCGGAATACCCATCTATGGCTACACCTTC	CASANPSIGIPIYGYTF
TRBV15	many	TRBJ2-2	TRBD2	TGTGCCACCAGCAGTGGACCGGGACTAGCGGGAGTCGCGAACACCGGGGAGCTGTTTTTT	CATSSGPGLAGVANTGELFF
TRBV7-8	many	TRBJ2-4	NA	TGTGCCAGCAGCCCCCTGGGGCATTCCGAAAACATTCAGTACTTC	CASSPLGHSENIQYF
TRBV7-9	many	TRBJ2-3	NA	TGTGCCAGCCGTGAGGGAAGCCGCACAGATACGCAGTATTTT	CASREGSRTDTQYF
TRBV18	few	TRBJ2-1	TRBD2	TGTGCCAGCTCACCTACTCCAGCGGGAGTTAACAATGAGCAGTTCTTC	CASSPTPAGVNNEQFF
TRBV27	many	TRBJ2-3	TRBD2	TGTGCCAGCAGTTTAGGTTTATGGGCTAGCGGGAGATATACGCAGTATTTT	CASSLGLWASGRYTQYF
TRBV7-2	few	TRBJ1-5	TRBD1	TGTGCCAGCAGCCCACGACAGGGATGGAATCAGCCCCAGCATTTT	CASSPRQGWNQPQHF
TRBV20-1	many	TRBJ2-7	TRBD1	TGCAGTGCTCCCGGGACAGGGGGGCACGAGCAGTACTTC	CSAPGTGGHEQYF
TRBV7-8	NA	TRBJ2-1	TRBD2	TGTGCCAGCAGCTTAGGTATGGCGGGAGGATCCTACAATGAGCAGTTCTTC	CASSLGMAGGSYNEQFF